This TCR beta chain stems from a study of blood T cell repertoires in COVID-19. The wider study: The origin of the acute and convalescent COVID-19 samples was the United States, Italy and Spain. Nucleic acid was either cDNA or gDNA, and it came from T cells, B-cell-depleted T cells, or PBMCs.

In its sample, this clone was seen once. In the original workflow: Counts of nucleated cells, estimated from reference gene primer amplification, were obtained. This table comes from immunoSEQ multiplex PCR, and its TCRdb copy is limited to in-frame clones, with some not included. That table furnishes V, J and clone size, whereas the DNA furnished D and trimming. The data contain around 100,000 clones, about four fifths of them singletons. The V segment lost 3 bases and the J segment 7 bases; nucleotides outside the gene matches: 13. The CDR3 runs to 17 residues. The germline V gene has CDR1 KGHSH and CDR2 LQKENI. The Seattle site enrolled patients during active infection and followed them longitudinally.

Sequencing used peripheral blood. The receptor was isolated from an elderly man with COVID-19, enrolled during active disease. This chain links TRBV18 with TRBJ2-1; 9 positions agree with TRBD1. CDR3 residues: CASSPGQGTPQRNEQFF. CDR3 nucleotide sequence: TGTGCCAGCTCACCCGGACAGGGGACTCCCCAAAGAAATGAGCAGTTCTTC.